These 23 T cell receptor beta chains originate from one sample sequenced in a study of human T cells and chemical hapten exposure. The time point: patch test 3, about 24 weeks after DPC sensitization. The treatment here: therapeutic diphenylcyclopropenone sensitization with weekly scalp DPC. Via MiXCR, TCRdb re-called the RACE reads, giving one row per CDR3 protein. The sample yields around 85,000 distinct CDR3 sequences, approximately 13% seen once. This material consisted of whole blood, taken in connection with sensitization to the hapten diphenylcyclopropenone (DPC). Receptors were obtained from a woman in her forties or fifties with alopecia areata. Some clones in this sample may be carry-over from other donors' samples.

The chain has TRBV7-8 and TRBJ2-3, with a possible D match to TRBD1 (6 bases). This CDR3 contains 15 residues. CDR1 and CDR2 (germline): SGHVS, FQNEAQ. The V and J ends lost 0 bases and 4 bases respectively, with 11 bases between them. The CDR3 protein is CASSLAGAFADTQYF. CDR3 nucleotides: TGTGCCAGCAGCTTAGCGGGGGCATTCGCAGATACGCAGTATTTT.

At least ten counts were recorded for this clonotype. V is TRBV6-1 and J is TRBJ1-5; D may be TRBD1 (5 bases). Germline CDR1 reads MNHNS; CDR2 reads SASEGT. The CDR3 is 14 residues long. Trimming shortened V by 6 bases and J by 4 bases, and 13 bases separated the two germline ends. The CDR3 DNA follows: TGTGCCAGCAGCCCCCACCAGGGAAATCAGCCCCAGCATTTT. Its translation: CASSPHQGNQPQHF.

In its sample, this clonotype was seen a few times. V usage is TRBV20-1 and J usage is TRBJ1-1; tentative D call: TRBD1 (5 bases). V was trimmed by 3 bases and J by 1 base, leaving 24 bases between them. The CDR3 contains 18 residues. Germline V gene lookup returns CDR1 DFQATT and CDR2 SNEGSKA (reference sequence). For the CDR3, the DNA is TGCAGTGCTAGCCCCCTTGGGGGAGGGGCGTCACCGAACACTGAAGCTTTCTTT. It is translated as CSASPLGGGASPNTEAFF.

The sample holds a few counts of this clonotype. This rearrangement joins TRBV3-1 to TRBJ1-5; D gene ambiguous. V lost 0 bases, J lost 1 base, and 7 bases lay in between. Germline V gene sequence: CDR1 LGHDT, CDR2 YNNKEL (reference sequence). The CDR3 has 15 residues. The CDR3: CASSQDLMSNQPQHF. CDR3 DNA sequence: TGTGCCAGCAGCCAAGATCTGATGAGCAATCAGCCCCAGCATTTT.

The V call is TRBV5-1, the J call TRBJ2-5; D possibly matches TRBD1 or TRBD2 (6 bases each). V lost 2 bases, J lost 4 bases, and 15 bases lay in between. The germline CDR1 and CDR2 sequences are SGHRS and YFSETQ. This CDR3 has 15 residues. This CDR3 reads CASSLPGATGETQYF. In nucleotides, the CDR3 is TGCGCCAGCAGCTTACCGGGGGCGACTGGAGAGACCCAGTACTTC.

The chain carries TRBV5-5 and TRBJ2-3; 11 bases agree with TRBD2. The J segment lost 4 bases and the V segment lost 0 bases, leaving 4 bases of the junction unmatched. The germline gives CDR1 SGHKS, CDR2 YYEKEE (reference sequence). The CDR3 runs 16 residues. The CDR3 bases are TGTGCCAGCAGCTTGGTACTAGCGGGAGCTCCAGATACGCAGTATTTT. Protein: CASSLVLAGAPDTQYF.

This clonotype was counted between two and nine times. The V call is TRBV9, the J call TRBJ1-2, with 7 bases aligning to TRBD1. The junction had 18 bases not matched to a gene; V was cut back by 3 bases and J by 4 bases. Germline-derived CDR1 and CDR2 are SGDLS and YYNGEE. The CDR3 consists of 18 residues. The CDR3 sequence is CASSAGGSGGRGIYGYTF. The DNA of the CDR3 is TGTGCCAGCAGCGCCGGTGGATCTGGTGGCAGGGGGATCTATGGCTACACCTTC.

This clonotype was seen a few times. The rearrangement uses TRBV2 and TRBJ2-1, with 10 bases fitting TRBD1. The germline V gene encodes CDR1 SNHLY and CDR2 FYNNEI. The ends lost 10 bases at V and 5 bases at J; junction bases unmatched: 5. The CDR3 length is 13 residues. CDR3 in DNA: TGTGCCACCCGGGACAGGGGCAACAATGAGCAGTTCTTC. This sequence encodes CATRDRGNNEQFF.

This clonotype was detected a few times. J is TRBJ1-4 and V is TRBV5-1; TRBD1 aligns across 7 bases. Losses at the gene ends were 4 bases for V and 1 base for J; bases not matched to a gene: 7. The V gene's germline CDR1 is SGHRS and CDR2 YFSETQ. The CDR3 length is 16 residues. In nucleotides, the CDR3 is TGCGCCAGCAGCCCCAGACAGGGTGGAACTAATGAAAAACTGTTTTTT. It translates to CASSPRQGGTNEKLFF.

CDR3 region: CASSEPWTSGSDTQYF. The CDR3 nucleotides are TGTGCCAGCAGCGAGCCCTGGACTAGCGGGAGTGATACGCAGTATTTT. The J gene is TRBJ2-3, the V gene TRBV5-6; 13 nucleotides line up with TRBD2. From germline, CDR1 is SGHDT and CDR2 YYEEEE. The CDR3 runs to 16 residues. Trimming took 4 bases from V and 6 from J; bases not matched to a gene: 8.

V is TRBV7-6 and J is TRBJ2-1, with TRBD2 matching 8 bases. Germline CDR1 is SGHVS and CDR2 is FNYEAQ. The CDR3 is 17 amino acids. Trimming at V came to 0 bases and at J to 4 bases, leaving 8 bases not matched to a gene. CDR3: CASSLASGAAAYNEQFF. As DNA, the CDR3 is TGTGCCAGCAGCTTAGCTAGCGGGGCCGCGGCATACAATGAGCAGTTCTTC.

This clonotype was seen more than once but under ten times. CDR3 DNA: TGCAGTGCTAGAGCCGGATTACAGGGCTTCAGGGGCACTGAAGCTTTCTTT. Its translation: CSARAGLQGFRGTEAFF. This sequence joins TRBV20-1 and TRBJ1-1; D perhaps matches TRBD1 (6 bases). Deletions cut 1 base from V and 4 bases from J, with 22 bases between. This CDR3 is built from 17 residues. Per the germline V gene, CDR1 is DFQATT and CDR2 is SNEGSKA (reference sequence).

The genes are TRBV11-2 and TRBJ2-3; weak D call: TRBD2 (5 bases). V lost 5 bases to trimming and J lost 4 bases, with 22 bases between them. Germline V gives CDR1 SGHAT, CDR2 FQNNGV. This CDR3 spans 17 amino acids. CDR3 residues: CASSRDNKWERPDTQYF. The CDR3 DNA reads TGTGCCAGCAGCCGCGATAACAAGTGGGAGAGGCCAGATACGCAGTATTTT.

This clonotype came up many times. In nucleotides, the CDR3 is TGTGCCAGCAGCGGGACAGGGAACACCGGGGAGCTGTTTTTT. Amino acid sequence: CASSGTGNTGELFF. The chain is built from TRBV7-9 and TRBJ2-2, with 8 bases lining up with TRBD1. The CDR3 sequence is 14 residues long. Germline trimming cut 5 bases from V and 1 base from J; bases unmatched to any gene: 0. Germline assignment: CDR1 SEHNR and CDR2 FQNEAQ (reference sequence).

In DNA form, the CDR3 reads TGCAGCACTGCGACAGGTACCTACGAGCAGTACTTC. Translated, it gives CSTATGTYEQYF. This chain uses TRBV29-1 with TRBJ2-7; D is perhaps TRBD1 (6 bases). CDR1 SQVTM and CDR2 ANQGSEA come from the germline V gene. V was pared by 8 bases and J by 2 bases, with 13 bases between. This CDR3 contains 12 residues.

This clonotype was seen only a few times. The chain employs TRBV20-1 and TRBJ2-7; 7 nucleotides align to TRBD2. Germline V gene data show CDR1 as DFQATT and CDR2 as SNEGSKA (reference sequence). Trimming took 0 bases from V and 0 from J; bases not matched to a gene: 2. The CDR3 has 14 amino acids. The CDR3 spells CSARDSGGSYEQYF. The CDR3 region has the DNA TGCAGTGCTAGAGATTCGGGGGGCTCCTACGAGCAGTACTTC.

The table lists this clonotype with many counts. J is TRBJ2-5 and V is TRBV18; TRBD1 aligns across 7 bases. Losses at the gene ends were 3 bases for V and 2 bases for J; bases not matched to a gene: 3. This CDR3 region has 14 residues. Germline-derived CDR1 and CDR2 are KGHSH and LQKENI. CDR3 region: CASSPRDSQETQYF. CDR3 coding DNA: TGTGCCAGCTCACCTAGGGACAGTCAAGAGACCCAGTACTTC.

The CDR3 spells CASSLDRPSTGELFF. The CDR3 DNA sequence: TGTGCCAGCAGCTTAGACAGGCCCTCAACCGGGGAGCTGTTTTTT. The chain recombines TRBV7-8 with TRBJ2-2; tentatively, D is TRBD1 (5 bases). The CDR3 consists of 15 residues. V shed 1 base and J shed 5 bases, with 11 bases lying between them. Looked up from germline, CDR1 is SGHVS and CDR2 is FQNEAQ.

A remark on this clonotype: Possible read error: a much larger clone is one base away. The chain links TRBV12-3 or TRBV12-4 to TRBJ2-1; D tentatively fits TRBD1 or TRBD2 (6 bases each). This CDR3 is built from 14 residues. Trimming removed 3 bases at V and 6 bases at J, with 12 bases between. The DNA of the CDR3 is TGTGCCAGCAGTTTTCGGGGGCGGAGCAATGAGCAGTTCTTC. Protein: CASSFRGRSNEQFF.

The gene calls are TRBV9 and TRBJ2-5, with D perhaps matching TRBD2 (5 bases). The germline CDR1 and CDR2 sequences are SGDLS and YYNGEE. The V and J ends lost 0 bases and 1 base respectively, with 10 bases between them. There are 15 residues in the CDR3. This CDR3 is CASSVASLPQETQYF. The CDR3 DNA is TGTGCCAGCAGCGTAGCTAGCTTGCCCCAAGAGACCCAGTACTTC.

This clonotype was recorded at least ten times. The V call is TRBV7-2, the J call TRBJ2-1; D possibly corresponds to TRBD2 (5 bases). Per the germline V gene, CDR1 is SGHTA and CDR2 is FQGNSA. The CDR3 runs to 15 residues. The ends were cut back, 3 bases at V and 0 bases at J, with 9 bases in the middle. The CDR3 DNA is TGTGCCAGCAGCTTGACGGGATTCTCCTACAATGAGCAGTTCTTC. It specifies CASSLTGFSYNEQFF.

Only a few counts were recorded for this clonotype. The genes are TRBV12-3 or TRBV12-4 and TRBJ1-5; D gene ambiguous. V was pared by 2 bases and J by 5 bases, with 4 bases between. The CDR3 covers 12 residues. The CDR3 loop reads CASSLSDQPQHF. Here the CDR3 DNA reads TGTGCCAGCAGTTTATCCGATCAGCCCCAGCATTTT.

This clonotype was seen at least ten times. This chain joins TRBV11-2 and TRBJ1-1; 7 bases align to TRBD1. J was trimmed by 2 bases and V by 0 bases; bases with no gene match: 15. Germline V gives CDR1 SGHAT, CDR2 FQNNGV. The length of the CDR3 is 19 residues. DNA for the CDR3: TGTGCCAGCAGCTTAGATCTACGTTACAGGGGATGGAGAAACACTGAAGCTTTCTTT. Its protein is CASSLDLRYRGWRNTEAFF.